This T cell receptor beta chain comes out of a study of immune cell composition in non-small cell lung cancer. This CDR3 contains 13 residues. V was clipped by 2 bases and J by 5 bases, with 9 bases between them. Germline V gene lookup returns CDR1 SGHVS and CDR2 FQNEAQ. Clones were read by immunoSEQ multiplex PCR, and TCRdb kept only the in-frame ones, dropping some. The sample lists 2,500 or so clones, 82% occurring once. The receptor was isolated from a human donor with non-small cell lung cancer. The chain couples TRBV7-8 to TRBJ1-1, with D uncertain. The specimen was lung tumor tissue. The CDR3 DNA is TGTGCCAGCAGCTTACAAGCCTTGACTGAAGCTTTCTTT. This gives the protein CASSLQALTEAFF. Full variable domain (remainder filled in from reference TRBV7-8 and TRBJ1-1): GAGVSQSPRYKVAKRGQDVALRCDPISGHVSLFWYQQALGQGPEFLTYFQNEAQLDKSGLPSDRFFAERPEGSVSTLKIQRTQQEDSAVYLCASSLQALTEAFFGQGTRLTVV.